This T cell receptor beta chain is drawn from a study of T cells after yellow fever vaccination. Study-level background: When fractions had low cell numbers, they were prepared with SMART-Seq v4 Ultra Low Input. Broader study findings: It was the secondary response that reached its peak faster, day 5 versus 15, but it was weaker.

Making TCR cDNA involved 5'RACE template switching, which added UMIs and a universal primer site. Each CDR3 protein is one row after TCRdb ran MiXCR on the 5' RACE reads. The profile shows 110,000 or so distinct CDR3 sequences, roughly 7.2% of them singletons. Many counts were recorded for this clonotype. Its antigen remains unidentified. V was clipped by 5 bases and J by 0 bases, with 5 bases between them. Germline CDR1 SQVTM, CDR2 ANQGSEA. There are 13 residues in the CDR3. The receptor comes from a young man who received the YFV17D yellow fever vaccine. Sequencing used CD4+ T cells sorted from PBMCs, obtained around 45 days after the first yellow fever vaccination. The gene calls are TRBV29-1 and TRBJ2-6; the D is unclear. CDR3 nucleotides: TGCAGCGTTTTTAGCTCTGGGGCCAACGTCCTGACTTTC. Translated, it gives CSVFSSGANVLTF.